This is a list of T cell receptor beta chains from one sample in a study of T-cell reconstitution after alpha-beta-depleted transplantation in children. Using its own MiXCR run on the PCR reads, TCRdb lists one record per CDR3 protein. The sample lists some 600,000 distinct CDR3 sequences, about an eighth seen once, with around 2% in the top ten. This material consisted of PBMCs, mostly from graft donor cells, taken 360 days after TCRalphabeta/CD19-depleted stem cell transplant. These receptors were taken from a male patient younger than 18 who had a stem cell transplant for acute myeloid leukemia, so the T cells may come from the graft donor. CDR3s include the opening cysteine and the closing phenylalanine or tryptophan. D genes are given only for firm matches. Only part of the rows carry a size: once, few, many, or a class if the clone is expanded.

cdr3_aa cdr3_nt clone_size v_call d_call j_call
CASHEGLRETQYF TGCGCCAGCCATGAGGGACTGAGAGAGACCCAGTACTTC NA TRBV5-1 NA TRBJ2-5
CASSYSWGREQFF TGTGCCAGCAGTTACTCCTGGGGGCGCGAGCAGTTCTTC NA TRBV6-2/TRBV6-3 NA TRBJ2-1
CASSPTGLAGVTDTQYF TGTGCCAGCAGTCCAACCGGACTAGCGGGAGTGACAGATACGCAGTATTTT few TRBV7-2 TRBD2 TRBJ2-3
CASRNTLGGLNTEAFF TGTGCCAGCAGGAATACCCTTGGGGGATTGAACACTGAAGCTTTCTTT NA TRBV28 NA TRBJ1-1
CSVARGAQSYEQYF TGCAGCGTTGCCAGGGGGGCGCAATCCTACGAGCAGTACTTC NA TRBV29-1 NA TRBJ2-7
CSGDRGGEQYF TGCAGTGGGGACAGGGGCGGCGAGCAGTACTTC few TRBV20-1 TRBD1 TRBJ2-7
CSARRGLGDIATGELFF TGCAGTGCTAGGAGGGGACTGGGGGATATAGCCACCGGGGAGCTGTTTTTT NA TRBV20-1 NA TRBJ2-2
CASSLYRAGANTGELFF TGTGCCAGCAGCTTGTATCGGGCGGGGGCGAACACCGGGGAGCTGTTTTTT NA TRBV7-2 TRBD2 TRBJ2-2
CASSTLLRRNTEAFF TGTGCCAGCAGCACCCTATTGAGGAGGAACACTGAAGCTTTCTTT few TRBV27 NA TRBJ1-1
CASSPAGEQFF TGTGCCAGCAGCCCAGCGGGTGAGCAGTTCTTC NA TRBV7-2 NA TRBJ2-1
CASIISEAGGPHNEQFF TGTGCCAGCATCATTTCCGAAGCGGGAGGACCTCACAATGAGCAGTTCTTC NA TRBV13 TRBD2 TRBJ2-1
CASSQDLGRGVTDTQYF TGCGCCAGCAGCCAAGATCTCGGACGAGGGGTGACAGATACGCAGTATTTT NA TRBV4-1 NA TRBJ2-3
CASSLTGAQETQYF TGTGCCAGCAGTTTAACAGGGGCCCAAGAGACCCAGTACTTC few TRBV28 TRBD1 TRBJ2-5
CASSLGAGQQFF TGTGCCAGCAGCTTAGGTGCGGGACAGCAGTTCTTC many TRBV7-8 NA TRBJ2-1
CASSLDLAGLYNEQFF TGTGCCAGCAGCTTAGACCTAGCGGGGTTATACAATGAGCAGTTCTTC many TRBV11-2 TRBD2 TRBJ2-1
CAISGRDQSYEQYF TGTGCCATCAGTGGGAGGGACCAGTCCTACGAGCAGTACTTC NA TRBV10-3 NA TRBJ2-7
CSATLGPSNYGYTF TGCAGTGCTACCTTGGGGCCAAGTAACTATGGCTACACCTTC NA TRBV20-1 NA TRBJ1-2
CASSQFNAGGYNEQFF TGTGCCAGCAGCCAATTTAACGCGGGAGGGTACAATGAGCAGTTCTTC NA TRBV4-2 TRBD2 TRBJ2-1
CAIKVAGGNQPQHF TGTGCCATCAAAGTGGCAGGGGGCAATCAGCCCCAGCATTTT many TRBV10-3 NA TRBJ1-5
CASSLTQGGNEQFF TGTGCCAGCAGTTTGACCCAGGGGGGGAATGAGCAGTTCTTC few TRBV27 NA TRBJ2-1
CASSLDPGVAKNIQYF TGTGCCAGCAGCTTAGATCCAGGGGTAGCCAAAAACATTCAGTACTTC few TRBV7-6 NA TRBJ2-4
CARPFLPTGASGSGAQQYF TGCGCCCGCCCGTTCTTACCCACAGGGGCTAGCGGGAGCGGCGCGCAGCAGTACTTC NA TRBV5-1 TRBD2 TRBJ2-7
CASSQESGRIPYEQYF TGCGCCAGCAGCCAGGAAAGCGGGAGAATACCCTACGAGCAGTACTTC many TRBV4-3 TRBD2 TRBJ2-7
CASSLQLAGEQFF TGTGCCAGCAGTTTACAACTAGCGGGTGAGCAGTTCTTC few TRBV12-3/TRBV12-4 TRBD2 TRBJ2-1
CSARGGLAGLSYEQYF TGCAGTGCTAGAGGGGGACTAGCGGGACTCTCCTACGAGCAGTACTTC NA TRBV20-1 TRBD2 TRBJ2-7
CASSIEGAGWRYEQYF TGTGCCAGCAGCATTGAGGGGGCCGGTTGGCGGTACGAGCAGTACTTC NA TRBV11-1 TRBD1 TRBJ2-7
CATGDRGRETQYF TGTGCCACCGGCGACAGGGGGCGGGAGACCCAGTACTTC NA TRBV15 TRBD1 TRBJ2-5
CASRGQTGQPYEQYF TGTGCCAGCAGGGGCCAGACAGGACAACCCTACGAGCAGTACTTC many TRBV12-3/TRBV12-4 NA TRBJ2-7
CASSLGQPGQGANGANVLTF TGCGCCAGCAGCCTAGGCCAGCCGGGACAGGGGGCTAATGGGGCCAACGTCCTGACTTTC few TRBV5-1 TRBD1 TRBJ2-6
CASSQGSGRGLSEQFF TGTGCCAGCAGCCAGGGTAGCGGGAGGGGTCTGAGTGAGCAGTTCTTC few TRBV3-1 TRBD2 TRBJ2-1
CASSQERGTSYSSTDTQYF TGTGCCAGCAGCCAAGAGAGGGGTACGTCATATTCAAGCACAGATACGCAGTATTTT NA TRBV4-2 NA TRBJ2-3
CASSDRSPSGNTIYF TGTGCCAGCTCCGACAGGTCCCCCTCTGGAAACACCATATATTTT NA TRBV6-1 NA TRBJ1-3
CASSFRQGYNNEQFF TGTGCCAGCAGTTTCCGACAGGGGTACAACAATGAGCAGTTCTTC many TRBV7-2 TRBD1 TRBJ2-1
CASSQELDFYNEQFF TGCGCCAGCAGCCAAGAGTTGGACTTTTACAATGAGCAGTTCTTC NA TRBV4-3 NA TRBJ2-1
CASKLAGGPREQYF TGTGCCAGCAAACTAGCGGGGGGTCCAAGAGAGCAGTACTTC few TRBV7-2 TRBD2 TRBJ2-7
CSVEVGGDTQYF TGCAGCGTTGAAGTGGGGGGTGATACGCAGTATTTT many TRBV29-1 NA TRBJ2-3
CASNLVAGVTEAFF TGTGCCAGCAATTTGGTGGCGGGGGTCACTGAAGCTTTCTTT few TRBV12-3/TRBV12-4 NA TRBJ1-1
CATSGLGGSGSYNEQFF TGTGCCACCAGTGGCCTTGGGGGTAGCGGCTCCTACAATGAGCAGTTCTTC few TRBV24-1 NA TRBJ2-1
CSVAPRLAGGTDTQYF TGCAGCGTTGCCCCTCGACTAGCAGGTGGCACAGATACGCAGTATTTT few TRBV29-1 TRBD2 TRBJ2-3
CSAGPSGPGSETQYF TGCAGTGCTGGCCCTAGCGGGCCTGGTAGTGAGACCCAGTACTTC few TRBV20-1 TRBD2 TRBJ2-5
CASSAETTYQETQYF TGTGCCAGCAGTGCAGAGACTACGTACCAAGAGACCCAGTACTTC few TRBV28 NA TRBJ2-5
CASSDEGTQYF TGTGCCAGCAGTGACGAGGGGACCCAGTACTTC few TRBV28 NA TRBJ2-5
CSVDSSQAYSYNEQFF TGCAGCGTTGATTCATCGCAGGCTTACTCCTACAATGAGCAGTTCTTC many TRBV29-1 NA TRBJ2-1
CASSQGGHSQETQYF TGTGCCAGCAGCCAAGGGGGACACAGTCAAGAGACCCAGTACTTC NA TRBV14 NA TRBJ2-5
CASSRDSVSGNTIYF TGTGCCAGCAGTCGAGACAGCGTCTCTGGAAACACCATATATTTT NA TRBV6-2/TRBV6-3 NA TRBJ1-3
CASSSVSGEQYF TGTGCCAGCAGTTCGGTGTCGGGGGAGCAGTACTTC few TRBV27 NA TRBJ2-7
CASSQDLTGQFNTEAFF TGCGCCAGCAGCCAAGATTTGACGGGACAGTTTAACACTGAAGCTTTCTTT few TRBV4-3 TRBD1 TRBJ1-1
CASSLDSRATDTQYF TGCGCCAGCAGCTTGGATAGTCGCGCCACAGATACGCAGTATTTT NA TRBV5-1 NA TRBJ2-3
CSARKGKTNEKLFF TGCAGTGCTAGGAAGGGGAAAACTAATGAAAAACTGTTTTTT NA TRBV20-1 NA TRBJ1-4